This TCR beta chain was identified during a study of blood T cells in healthy people across ages. Ranging in age from roughly 6 to 95, the donors were healthy Caucasian individuals from Russia. Broader study findings: The study found more naive CD4+ cells and higher diversity in long-lived than aged donors.

With regard to this clonotype: Its antigen is not known.

The use of a sample-barcoded 5' primer and a J-beta primer mix characterized a second PCR of roughly 6 to 11 cycles. Each of the cDNA molecules was tagged by a template-switch adaptor with 12 random nucleotides. TCRdb fed the 5' RACE reads into MiXCR, producing one record per CDR3 protein. The table shows 1.4 million to 1.5 million distinct CDR3 sequences, with approximately 42% occurring only once. This CDR3 spans 17 amino acids. In germline, CDR1 is GTSNPN, CDR2 SVGIG (reference sequence). The ends were cut back, 0 bases at V and 2 bases at J, with 19 bases in the middle. The receptor was derived from a woman aged 18 to 35 in good health. Material for sequencing was blood. The rearrangement joins TRBV30 to TRBJ2-5; D tentatively reads TRBD1 or TRBD2 (6 bases each). The CDR3 DNA reads as TGTGCCTGGAGTGTATTGGGAAGGGGGGCAGGTCAAGAGACCCAGTACTTC. Translation gives CAWSVLGRGAGQETQYF.